The present entry profiles one TCR beta chain with its context. What this receptor recognizes is not known. Base qualities are not at hand, and no much larger clone is one base apart. The CDR3 regions of human TCRbeta chains were analyzed by immunosequencing. The original methods were these. TCRs in the repertoires were matched against a reference library of SARS-CoV-2-specific TCRs that had been generated with the MIRA antigen-specificity platform. Breadth meant the fraction of unique TCRs that were SARS-CoV-2-associated, whereas depth meant the fraction of total T cells that were SARS-CoV-2-associated. Each spike-specific TCR was assigned to its reactive spike region and to a CD4 or CD8 class using the MIRA data. Log10-transformed breadth and depth values were compared by one-way ANOVA with Sidak's multiple comparisons tests. Here the immuneACCESS table is served through TCRdb, limited to in-frame sequences with V and J called. Missing clones are a known gap in these copies; in checked studies unresolved V genes cover under half, and the rest lacks a known reason. The V and J calls and the clone size are those of that table, but D and trimming were determined from the DNA. The sample has over 85,000 clones on record, around nine tenths of them singletons. Of the sample, 15% to 20% is held by the ten largest clones.

This sample is drawn from a study of T cell responses to AZD1222 COVID-19 vaccine (dated by TCRdb to the early 2020s). At the level of the whole study: TCR sequencing covered over 230 trial participants: 207 given two doses of AZD1222 and about 26 given two doses of MenACWY control vaccine. Trial participants were enrolled by age into subgroups of 18-55, 56-69 and 70-plus years, and 148, 28 and 57 TCR-sequenced participants, respectively, were included in these subgroups. Broad study findings and their caveats: After two AZD1222 doses, spike-specific TCR breadth and depth were significantly higher than at day 0 and than in MenACWY recipients. Most participants were white British and females outnumbered males, and the authors suggested that clonal diversity may have been underestimated. Because no day 14 peak-response samples were available, repertoires were characterized only after the peak T cell response. Conclusions about previously exposed vaccinees are limited, since just 5 or 6 AZD1222 recipients were seropositive for SARS-CoV-2 at baseline. Reportedly, almost half of the unique spike-specific TCRs recognized epitopes lying outside the regions that are mutated in the B.1.351 and B.1.1.7 variants. The whole spike protein was spanned by vaccine-associated CD4 TCRs, and dominant responses were seen in regions 160-218 and 743-854. In the small 56-69-year group, the increase in depth fell short of significance, most likely because of low power.

Via the germline V gene (reference sequence), CDR1 is MNHEY and CDR2 SMNVEV. V sheds 5 bases and J sheds 3 bases, leaving 26 bases between their ends. The CDR3 runs 18 residues from the cysteine to the phenylalanine. The read is trimmed to its CDR3 DNA, 54 bases read in frame from base 1. The sample's time point label is to be understood as: about 28 days (+/-7) after the second vaccine dose. AZD1222 recipients whose second dose came at about 4 weeks and those whose second dose came at about 12 weeks were combined into one group, since spike-specific TCR depth and breadth did not differ between the two schedules. Vaccinee samples were obtained from the UK trials COV001 and COV002, which included a single-blind randomized controlled phase 2/3 trial of AZD1222 (ChAdOx1 nCoV-19) in healthy adults. For TCRbeta chain sequencing, PBMC samples were collected from trial participants at day 0 and at day 28 after the second dose.

The sample was peripheral blood, taken 28 days after the second AZD1222 dose. The clonotype originates from an adult who received the AZD1222 COVID-19 vaccine. The chain couples TRBV27 to TRBJ2-7; a tentative D call is TRBD2 (6 bases match). The bases are TGTGCCAGCAGTCCCCTCGGCGGGGCGGTAGGGGTGGGCTACGAGCAGTACTTC. It is translated as CASSPLGGAVGVGYEQYF.